Listed below are T cell receptor beta chains from one sample, sequenced in a study of radiation and T cells in renal cell carcinoma. TCRdb's copy holds only in-frame clones and misses some; the assay was immunoSEQ multiplex PCR. The sample lists approximately 150,000 clones, approximately 90% seen once, with roughly 4.1% in the top ten. Here the sequenced sample was blood, taken from a patient whose treatment included radiotherapy and nephrectomy. These receptors all stem from a woman aged 70 to 79 with renal cell carcinoma. Both conserved end residues are part of each CDR3. D genes are given only for firm matches. Size values are once, few and many counts, or a class for expanded clones, and some rows have none.

v_gene	j_gene	abundance	d_gene	CDR3aa	CDR3nt
TRBV6-5	TRBJ1-4	NA	NA	CASSYVRNEKLFF	TGTGCCAGCAGTTACGTCAGGAATGAAAAACTGTTTTTT
TRBV6-5	TRBJ1-2	NA	NA	CASSYSRSGLGVSYTF	TGTGCCAGCAGTTACAGTAGGTCGGGCCTGGGAGTAAGCTACACCTTC
TRBV2	TRBJ2-5	NA	TRBD2	CASRPLAGGQETQYF	TGTGCCAGCAGGCCCTTAGCGGGGGGGCAGGAGACCCAGTACTTC
TRBV28	TRBJ2-7	NA	NA	CASSFMTVAYF	TGTGCCAGCAGTTTCATGACAGTTGCGTACTTC
TRBV28	TRBJ1-1	once	TRBD1	CASSFDRGLAEAFF	TGTGCCAGCAGTTTTGACAGGGGTCTCGCTGAAGCTTTCTTT
TRBV9	TRBJ1-3	NA	NA	CASSVSEGGYSTIYF	TGTGCCAGCAGCGTATCGGAGGGGGGCTATAGCACCATATATTTT
TRBV6-4	TRBJ1-1	NA	TRBD1	CASSPRDRPLTPEAFF	TGTGCCAGCAGTCCCCGGGACAGGCCCTTAACCCCTGAAGCTTTCTTT
TRBV2	TRBJ2-7	NA	NA	CASSEAYEQYF	TGTGCCAGCAGCGAGGCCTACGAGCAGTACTTC
TRBV7-9	TRBJ1-1	NA	NA	CASSGRAPGEAFF	TGTGCCAGCAGCGGCAGGGCTCCCGGTGAAGCTTTCTTT
TRBV13	TRBJ2-1	NA	TRBD1	CASSLQGQGTTNEQFF	TGTGCCAGCAGCTTACAGGGACAGGGGACGACTAATGAGCAGTTCTTC
TRBV15	TRBJ2-1	once	NA	CATRIRGVNEQFF	TGTGCCACCAGGATTCGGGGCGTTAATGAGCAGTTCTTC